These 12 T cell receptor beta chains came from one sample sequenced in a study of T cell responses to AZD1222 COVID-19 vaccine. Sequenced by immunoSEQ multiplex PCR; TCRdb stores in-frame clones only, minus some. The table has more than 150,000 clones, around nine tenths seen once; the top ten hold less than 1.6%. The sequenced sample was peripheral blood, obtained on day 0 of AZD1222 vaccination. These receptors originate from an adult in good health.

This chain joins TRBV28 and TRBJ2-7; D might be TRBD1 (5 bases). V lost 5 bases and J lost 10, with 21 bases in between. The CDR3 covers 14 residues. Germline V lookup: CDR1 MDHEN, CDR2 SYDVKM. The CDR3 loop is CASSVGPAGSFQYF. CDR3 nucleotides: TGTGCCAGCAGTGTAGGCCCGGCAGGGTCCTTTCAGTACTTC.

The chain joins TRBV18 to TRBJ1-1; 9 bases are a match to TRBD1. Germline lookup yields CDR1 KGHSH and CDR2 LQKENI. V gave up 3 bases and J gave up 4 bases; unmatched junction bases: 9. The CDR3 is made up of 16 amino acids. DNA for the CDR3: TGTGCCAGCTCACCCCCGGGACAGGGCCCGGTCACTGAAGCTTTCTTT. It encodes CASSPPGQGPVTEAFF.

V usage is TRBV9 and J usage is TRBJ1-2, with D possibly TRBD1 on 5 matching bases. The V and J ends lost 0 bases and 2 bases respectively, with 11 bases between them. The CDR3 is 15 residues long. Germline lookup yields CDR1 SGDLS and CDR2 YYNGEE. CDR3: CASSVASEGNYGYTF. The CDR3 bases are TGTGCCAGCAGCGTAGCGAGTGAGGGGAACTATGGCTACACCTTC.

This clone was recorded only once. This chain links TRBV30 with TRBJ1-1; a possible D gene is TRBD1 (6 bases). Germline-derived CDR1 and CDR2 are GTSNPN and SVGIG (reference sequence). V lost 2 bases to trimming and J lost 8 bases, with 12 bases between them. The CDR3 runs 12 residues. CDR3 residues: CAWSSGGVEAFF. The DNA for the CDR3 is TGTGCCTGGAGTAGCGGGGGCGTAGAAGCTTTCTTT. Looking up the rest from reference TRBV30 and TRBJ1-1 gives the full variable domain: SQTIHQWPATLVQPVGSPLSLECTVEGTSNPNLYWYRQAAGRGLQLLFYSVGIGQISSEVPQNLSASRPQDRQFILSSKKLLLSDSGFYLCAWSSGGVEAFFGQGTRLTVV.

The chain employs TRBV11-3 and TRBJ1-1; 9 nucleotides agree with TRBD1. Germline CDR1 is SGHNT and CDR2 is YENEEA. The CDR3 spans 19 residues. J gave up 0 bases and V 4 bases, and 15 bases lay outside the gene matches. CDR3 sequence (DNA): TGTGCCAGCAGCTCAACAGGGGGCCGAGCCCCCCTAATGAACACTGAAGCTTTCTTT. Translating gives CASSSTGGRAPLMNTEAFF.

The chain combines TRBV12-3 or TRBV12-4 with TRBJ1-6; no clear D. The CDR3 spans 13 residues. Trimming pared 6 bases from V and 7 bases from J, leaving 10 bases between. The CDR3 sequence: CASRLRKNSPLHF. The CDR3 nucleotides read TGTGCCAGCAGACTACGGAAGAATTCACCCCTCCACTTT.

This clone has only one observation. The chain carries TRBV11-3 and TRBJ2-7; 14 nucleotides align to TRBD2. This CDR3 is built from 16 residues. V lost 3 bases and J lost 6; bases outside the gene matches: 7. Germline CDR1 reads SGHNT; CDR2 reads YENEEA. Here the CDR3 DNA reads TGTGCCAGCAGCTTCTCGACTAGCGGGGGGGGAAGCGAGCAGTACTTC. Protein product: CASSFSTSGGGSEQYF.

In this sample, this clone turned up once. J is TRBJ1-6 and V is TRBV27, with D possibly TRBD1 on 5 matching bases. The germline V gene encodes CDR1 MNHEY and CDR2 SMNVEV (reference sequence). This CDR3 region has 16 residues. Trimming shortened V by 7 bases and J by 9 bases, and 22 bases separated the two germline ends. Written as DNA, the CDR3 is TGTGCCAGCAACCTGAGGGGAGGGTTAGGATCTTCACCCCTCCACTTT. Its translation: CASNLRGGLGSSPLHF.

The chain's CDR3 is CASSLKGLALETQYF. DNA of the CDR3: TGCGCCAGCAGCCTCAAGGGACTAGCTTTGGAGACCCAGTACTTC. The chain uses TRBV5-1 and TRBJ2-5, with TRBD2 matching 9 bases. The germline V gene encodes CDR1 SGHRS and CDR2 YFSETQ. The CDR3 consists of 15 residues. J lost 5 bases, V lost 4 bases, and 9 bases had no gene match.

The gene calls are TRBV5-8 and TRBJ1-1; the match to TRBD1 covers 8 bases. The CDR3 has 14 amino acids. V trimming: 2 bases; J trimming: 5 bases; junction bases outside the gene matches: 5. Germline V gene lookup returns CDR1 SGHTS and CDR2 YDEGEE. CDR3 loop: CASSFYRGRTEAFF. As DNA, the CDR3 is TGTGCCAGCAGCTTCTACAGGGGGAGGACTGAAGCTTTCTTT.

The gene calls are TRBV10-1 and TRBJ2-7, with 7 bases lining up with TRBD1. The J segment lost 0 bases and the V segment lost 10 bases, leaving 18 bases of the junction unmatched. The V gene's germline CDR1 is WNHNN and CDR2 SYGVQD (reference sequence). The CDR3 is made up of 17 amino acids. CDR3 sequence (DNA): TGCGCCACCTTACGGGAACTTGGGACAGAGAACTCCTACGAGCAGTACTTC. This translates into CATLRELGTENSYEQYF.

This sequence joins TRBV6-1 and TRBJ1-1, with unresolved D. Germline-derived CDR1 and CDR2 are MNHNS and SASEGT. There are 17 residues in the CDR3. Trimming removed 4 bases from V and 0 bases from J, with 18 bases in between. The CDR3 sequence: CASSVDPIRRLNTEAFF. DNA of the CDR3: TGTGCCAGCAGTGTAGACCCCATACGTAGGCTGAACACTGAAGCTTTCTTT.